What follows are 12 T cell receptor beta chains derived from one specimen sequenced in a study of CD8+CD57+ T cells in acquired aplastic anemia. It was genomic DNA that served as the template for profiling TCR beta VDJ and CDR3. TCRdb fed the reads into MiXCR, producing one record per CDR3 protein. This table holds around 180,000 distinct CDR3 sequences, around 60% found once. Sequenced material: sorted CD4+, CD8+, or CD8+CD57+ T cells (not recorded which) from PBMCs. The receptors shown here come from a human donor in good health.

Many counts were recorded for this clonotype. J is TRBJ2-5 and V is TRBV24-1, with TRBD2 matching 12 bases. Germline assignment: CDR1 KGHDR and CDR2 SFDVKD. Trimming removed 3 bases from V and 2 bases from J; junction bases left unmatched: 0. This CDR3 is 15 amino acids long. As DNA, the CDR3 is TGTGCCACCAGTGATGGGACTAGCGGGCAAGAGACCCAGTACTTC. It is translated as CATSDGTSGQETQYF.

Only one count was recorded for this clonotype. The chain is built from TRBV7-3 and TRBJ2-7; the match to TRBD2 covers 9 bases. The V and J ends lost 2 bases and 5 bases, in that order; junction bases with no gene match: 10. CDR3 length equals 16 residues. Germline V CDR1 and CDR2: SGHTA, FQGTGA. The CDR3: CASSLGLAGEGNEQYF. For the CDR3, the DNA is TGTGCCAGCAGCTTAGGCTTAGCGGGAGAGGGCAACGAGCAGTACTTC.

V gene TRBV15 combines with J gene TRBJ1-1; D remains unclear. CDR1 is LNHNV and CDR2 is YYDKDF in the germline V gene (reference sequence). V lost 8 bases, J lost 2 bases, and 15 bases lay in between. The CDR3 runs to 14 residues. CDR3 amino acids: CATQTPEGNTEAFF. The CDR3 DNA sequence: TGTGCCACCCAAACCCCGGAGGGAAACACTGAAGCTTTCTTT.

This clonotype came up a few times. The chain recombines TRBV2 with TRBJ1-1; TRBD1 might be the D (6 bases). Germline-derived CDR1 and CDR2 are SNHLY and FYNNEI. The CDR3 runs 13 residues. V lost 5 bases and J lost 4, with 11 bases in between. The CDR3 loop is CASSKTGATEAFF. The CDR3 nucleotides are TGTGCCAGCAGTAAGACAGGAGCCACTGAAGCTTTCTTT.

This chain uses TRBV29-1 with TRBJ2-3; TRBD2 agrees at 13 bases. CDR1 is SQVTM, CDR2 ANQGSEA, per germline. Trimming cost V 7 bases and J 6 bases; bases outside gene matches: 7. The CDR3 loop spans 14 amino acids. In DNA, the CDR3 is TGCAGCGAAGGGACTAGCGGGAAGATGGATACGCAGTATTTT. It translates to CSEGTSGKMDTQYF.

This clonotype was seen repeatedly, ten times or more. The V gene is TRBV7-2, the J gene TRBJ2-3; the D is unclear. V gave up 5 bases and J gave up 0 bases, with 18 bases separating them. The CDR3 is made up of 17 amino acids. Germline loops: CDR1 SGHTA, CDR2 FQGNSA. CDR3 coding DNA: TGTGCCAGCAGCCCCCGGGTCGGATTCTCTAGCACAGATACGCAGTATTTT. Translating it yields CASSPRVGFSSTDTQYF.

The genes are TRBV9 and TRBJ2-1; D call uncertain. Germline-derived CDR1 and CDR2 are SGDLS and YYNGEE. The CDR3 spans 16 residues. V was clipped by 4 bases and J by 0 bases, with 14 bases between them. CDR3 nucleotides: TGTGCCAGCAGCCGTAGGCAGACCAGCTCCTACAATGAGCAGTTCTTC. This translates into CASSRRQTSSYNEQFF.

The V and J genes are TRBV30 and TRBJ2-7; 9 bases are a match to TRBD1. Germline CDR1 reads GTSNPN; CDR2 reads SVGIG (reference sequence). V lost 0 bases and J lost 2; bases outside the gene matches: 8. This CDR3 has 16 amino acids. CDR3 in DNA: TGTGCCTGGAGTGTGTACGGGACAGGGACCCCCTACGAGCAGTACTTC. Encoded protein: CAWSVYGTGTPYEQYF. The entire variable domain, with the rest obtained from reference TRBV30 and TRBJ2-7, is as follows: SQTIHQWPATLVQPVGSPLSLECTVEGTSNPNLYWYRQAAGRGLQLLFYSVGIGQISSEVPQNLSASRPQDRQFILSSKKLLLSDSGFYLCAWSVYGTGTPYEQYFGPGTRLTVT.

The chain combines TRBV9 with TRBJ1-6; TRBD1 aligns across 9 bases. The germline CDR1 and CDR2 sequences are SGDLS and YYNGEE. Germline trimming cut 2 bases from V and 13 bases from J; bases unmatched to any gene: 7. The CDR3 runs 14 residues. CDR3 amino acids: CASSVRDRVDPLHF. In DNA form, the CDR3 reads TGTGCCAGCAGCGTCCGGGACAGGGTGGACCCCCTCCACTTT.

This clonotype turned up a few times. This chain links TRBV3-1 with TRBJ2-5, with D possibly being TRBD2 (6 bases). The germline V and J ends were trimmed by 0 bases and 2 bases, with 19 bases remaining between them. The germline V gene encodes CDR1 LGHDT and CDR2 YNNKEL (reference sequence). The CDR3 has 18 amino acids. The CDR3 region has the DNA TGTGCCAGCAGCCAAGATAGTTACGGCGGGATACTGCAAGAGACCCAGTACTTC. Its translation: CASSQDSYGGILQETQYF.

This chain links TRBV7-2 with TRBJ2-3, with TRBD2 as a possible D gene (6 bases). Germline V gives CDR1 SGHTA, CDR2 FQGNSA. There are 13 residues in the CDR3. With 1 base removed from V and 12 bases from J, the gap between germline ends came to 14 bases. The CDR3 nucleotides read TGTGCCAGCAGCTTAGGGGGTCGGGAGTTCCAGTATTTT. It translates to CASSLGGREFQYF.

J is TRBJ2-7 and V is TRBV6-1; D gene uncertain. The V end was cut by 5 bases, the J end by 6 bases, with 14 bases between. The CDR3 runs 13 residues. Germline lookup yields CDR1 MNHNS and CDR2 SASEGT. Here the CDR3 reads CASSYRPESEQYF. DNA for the CDR3: TGTGCCAGCAGTTATCGGCCGGAGAGCGAGCAGTACTTC.